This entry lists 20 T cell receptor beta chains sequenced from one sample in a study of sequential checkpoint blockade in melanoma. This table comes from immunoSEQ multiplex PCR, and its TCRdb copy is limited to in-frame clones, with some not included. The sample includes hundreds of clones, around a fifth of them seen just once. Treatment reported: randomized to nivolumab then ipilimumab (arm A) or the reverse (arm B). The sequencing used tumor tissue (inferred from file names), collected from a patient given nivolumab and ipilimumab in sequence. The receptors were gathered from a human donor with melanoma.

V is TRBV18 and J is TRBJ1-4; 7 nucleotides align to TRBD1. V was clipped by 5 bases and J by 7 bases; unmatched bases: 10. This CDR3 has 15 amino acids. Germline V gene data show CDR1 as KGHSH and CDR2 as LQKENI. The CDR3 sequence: CASSASGTEGEKLFF. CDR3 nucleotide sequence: TGTGCCAGCTCAGCCTCCGGGACAGAAGGTGAAAAACTGTTTTTT.

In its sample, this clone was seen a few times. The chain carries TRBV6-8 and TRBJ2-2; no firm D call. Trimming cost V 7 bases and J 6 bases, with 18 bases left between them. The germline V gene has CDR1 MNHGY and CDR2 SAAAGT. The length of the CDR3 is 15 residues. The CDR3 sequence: CASTPRASVAGELFF. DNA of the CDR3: TGTGCCAGCACCCCTCGGGCTAGTGTCGCCGGGGAGCTGTTTTTT.

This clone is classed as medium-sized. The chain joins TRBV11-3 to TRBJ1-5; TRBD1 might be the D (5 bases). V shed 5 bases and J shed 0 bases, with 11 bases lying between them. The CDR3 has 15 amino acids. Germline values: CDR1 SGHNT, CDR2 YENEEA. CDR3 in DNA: TGTGCCAGCAGCCCGACAGCTTATAGCAATCAGCCCCAGCATTTT. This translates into CASSPTAYSNQPQHF.

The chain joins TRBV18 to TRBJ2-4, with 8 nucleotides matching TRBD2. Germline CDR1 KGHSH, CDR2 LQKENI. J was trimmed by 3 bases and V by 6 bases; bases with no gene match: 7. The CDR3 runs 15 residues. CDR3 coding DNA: TGTGCCAGCTCCCCGGGGGGGGTCGGCAAAAACATTCAGTACTTC. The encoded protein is CASSPGGVGKNIQYF.

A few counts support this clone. Here the CDR3 DNA reads TGTGCCTGGAGTGTACTCGGCGGGAGGGGGAACGAGCAGTACTTC. Translated, it gives CAWSVLGGRGNEQYF. The rearrangement uses TRBV30 and TRBJ2-7, with TRBD2 matching over 9 bases. V shed 0 bases and J 5 bases; nucleotides not matched to a gene: 8. The CDR3 spans 15 residues. Per the germline V gene, CDR1 is GTSNPN and CDR2 is SVGIG (reference sequence).

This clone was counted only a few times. For the CDR3, the DNA is TGTGCCAGCAGTTACTGGCTTGTGGGACAGGGCATCACCGGGGAGCTGTTTTTT. Its protein product is CASSYWLVGQGITGELFF. This chain links TRBV6-8 with TRBJ2-2; TRBD1 aligns across 9 bases. The CDR3 extends over 18 amino acids. The V and J ends lost 1 base and 4 bases, in that order; junction bases with no gene match: 10. The germline gives CDR1 MNHGY, CDR2 SAAAGT.

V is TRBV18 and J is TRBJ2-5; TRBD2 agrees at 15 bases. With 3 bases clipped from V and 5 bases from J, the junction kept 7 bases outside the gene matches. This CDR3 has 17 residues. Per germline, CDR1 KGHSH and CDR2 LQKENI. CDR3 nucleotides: TGTGCCAGCTCACCCGGACTAGCGGGAGGGTACCGGGAGACCCAGTACTTC. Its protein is CASSPGLAGGYRETQYF. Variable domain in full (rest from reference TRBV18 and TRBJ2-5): NAGVMQNPRHLVRRRGQEARLRCSPMKGHSHVYWYRQLPEEGLKFMVYLQKENIIDESGMPKERFSAEFPKEGPSILRIQQVVRGDSAAYFCASSPGLAGGYRETQYFGPGTRLLVL.

Here the CDR3 reads CASSVNPGQGANYGYTF. CDR3 in DNA: TGTGCCAGCAGCGTAAACCCGGGACAGGGGGCTAACTATGGCTACACCTTC. The chain recombines TRBV9 with TRBJ1-2; 11 bases fit TRBD1. Per germline, CDR1 SGDLS and CDR2 YYNGEE. With V trimmed by 1 base and J by 0 bases, 5 bases remained unmatched. The CDR3 has 17 residues.

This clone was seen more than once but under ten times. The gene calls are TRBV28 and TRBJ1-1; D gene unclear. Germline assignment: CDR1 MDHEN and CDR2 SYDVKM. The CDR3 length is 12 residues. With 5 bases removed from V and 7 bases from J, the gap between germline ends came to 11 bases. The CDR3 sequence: CASSLSTGEAFF. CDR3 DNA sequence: TGTGCCAGCAGTCTGAGCACTGGTGAAGCTTTCTTT. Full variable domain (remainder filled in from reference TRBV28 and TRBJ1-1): DVKVTQSSRYLVKRTGEKVFLECVQDMDHENMFWYRQDPGLGLRLIYFSYDVKMKEKGDIPEGYSVSREKKERFSLILESASTNQTSMYLCASSLSTGEAFFGQGTRLTVV.

The CDR3, as DNA: TGTGCCAGCTCAGAGACAGGGGGCCCCTACGAGCAGTACTTC. It yields the protein CASSETGGPYEQYF. The chain uses TRBV18 and TRBJ2-7; 10 positions match TRBD1. The trim removed 5 bases at V and 2 bases at J, leaving 3 bases unmatched. The germline V gene has CDR1 KGHSH and CDR2 LQKENI. This CDR3 has 14 amino acids.

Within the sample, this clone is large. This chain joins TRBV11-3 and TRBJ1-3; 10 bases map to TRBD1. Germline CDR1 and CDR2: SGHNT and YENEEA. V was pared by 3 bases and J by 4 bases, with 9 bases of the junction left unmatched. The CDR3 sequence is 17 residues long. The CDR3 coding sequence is TGTGCCAGCAGCTTGGCTTCCGACAGGGGGCCCGGAAACACCATATATTTT. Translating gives CASSLASDRGPGNTIYF. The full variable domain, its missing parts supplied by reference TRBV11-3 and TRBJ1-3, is EAGVVQSPRYKIIEKKQPVAFWCNPISGHNTLYWYLQNLGQGPELLIRYENEEAVDDSQLPKDRFSAERLKGVDSTLKIQPAELGDSAVYLCASSLASDRGPGNTIYFGEGSWLTVV.

CDR3 protein: CASSGPWGSNQPQHF. The DNA of the CDR3 is TGTGCCAGTAGTGGGCCCTGGGGTAGCAATCAGCCCCAGCATTTT. The chain is built from TRBV19 and TRBJ1-5, with D hard to call. Trimming left V 5 bases short and J 0 bases short, with 11 bases between. The CDR3 loop spans 15 amino acids. Germline-derived CDR1 and CDR2 are LNHDA and SQIVND (reference sequence). Using reference TRBV19 and TRBJ1-5 for the parts outside the CDR3, the full variable domain is DGGITQSPKYLFRKEGQNVTLSCEQNLNHDAMYWYRQDPGQGLRLIYYSQIVNDFQKGDIAEGYSVSREKKESFPLTVTSAQKNPTAFYLCASSGPWGSNQPQHFGDGTRLSIL.

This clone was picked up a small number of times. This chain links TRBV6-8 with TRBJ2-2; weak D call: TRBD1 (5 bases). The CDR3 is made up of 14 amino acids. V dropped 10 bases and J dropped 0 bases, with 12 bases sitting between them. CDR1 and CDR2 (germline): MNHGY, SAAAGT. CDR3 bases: TGTGCCATCAAAGGGGCCGCGAACACCGGGGAGCTGTTTTTT. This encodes CAIKGAANTGELFF.

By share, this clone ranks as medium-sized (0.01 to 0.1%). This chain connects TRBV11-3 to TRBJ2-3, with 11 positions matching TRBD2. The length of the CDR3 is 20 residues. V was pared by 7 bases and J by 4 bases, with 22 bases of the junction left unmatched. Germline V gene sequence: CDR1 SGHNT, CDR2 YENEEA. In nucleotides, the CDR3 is TGTGCCAGCACAAGCTTGGTACAGAAGGGACTAGCGGACCCCCCAGATACGCAGTATTTT. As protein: CASTSLVQKGLADPPDTQYF.

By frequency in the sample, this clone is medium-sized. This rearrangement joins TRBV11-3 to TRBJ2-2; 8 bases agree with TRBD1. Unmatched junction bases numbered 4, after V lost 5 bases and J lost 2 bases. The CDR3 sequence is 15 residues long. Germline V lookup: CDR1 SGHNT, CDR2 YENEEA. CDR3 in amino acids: CASSPRGLNTGELFF. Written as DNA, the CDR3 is TGTGCCAGCAGCCCCAGGGGGCTCAACACCGGGGAGCTGTTTTTT.

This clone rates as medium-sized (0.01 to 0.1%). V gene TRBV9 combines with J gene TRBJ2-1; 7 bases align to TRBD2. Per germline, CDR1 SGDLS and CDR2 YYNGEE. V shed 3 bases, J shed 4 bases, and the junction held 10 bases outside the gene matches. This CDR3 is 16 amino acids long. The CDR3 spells CASSGESGKSYNEQFF. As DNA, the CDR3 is TGTGCCAGCAGCGGGGAAAGCGGGAAGTCGTACAATGAGCAGTTCTTC.

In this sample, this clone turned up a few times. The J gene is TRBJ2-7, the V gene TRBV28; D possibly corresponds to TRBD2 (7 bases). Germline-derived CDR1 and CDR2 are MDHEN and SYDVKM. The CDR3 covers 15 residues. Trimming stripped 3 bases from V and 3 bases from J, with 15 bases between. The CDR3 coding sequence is TGTGCCAGCAGTTTGGCCACGAGGGGGGGCTACGAGCAGTACTTC. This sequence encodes CASSLATRGGYEQYF.

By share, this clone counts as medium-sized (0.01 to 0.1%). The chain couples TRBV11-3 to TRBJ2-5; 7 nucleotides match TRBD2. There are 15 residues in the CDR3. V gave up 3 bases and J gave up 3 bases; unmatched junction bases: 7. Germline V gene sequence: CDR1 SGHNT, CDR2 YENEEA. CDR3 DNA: TGTGCCAGCAGCTTGGCGCGGGGGAGTAAAGAGACCCAGTACTTC. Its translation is CASSLARGSKETQYF.

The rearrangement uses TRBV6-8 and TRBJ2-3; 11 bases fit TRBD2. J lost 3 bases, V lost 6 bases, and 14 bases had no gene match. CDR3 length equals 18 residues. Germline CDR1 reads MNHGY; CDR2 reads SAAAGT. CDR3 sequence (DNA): TGTGCCAGCAGACCCCTAGGGGTAGCGGGAGGGCCAACAGATACGCAGTATTTT. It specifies CASRPLGVAGGPTDTQYF.

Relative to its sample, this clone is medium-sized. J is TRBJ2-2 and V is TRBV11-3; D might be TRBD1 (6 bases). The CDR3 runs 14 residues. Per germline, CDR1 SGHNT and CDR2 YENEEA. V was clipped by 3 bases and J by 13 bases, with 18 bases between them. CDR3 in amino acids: CASSLRATQTGLFF. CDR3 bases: TGTGCCAGCAGCTTGAGGGCCACCCAGACAGGGCTGTTTTTT.